This TCR beta chain was identified during a study of regulatory T cells in long-lasting Graves disease. CDR1 and CDR2 from the germline V gene are MNHEY and SVGEGT. The CDR3 is made up of 16 amino acids. V was trimmed by 6 bases and J by 4 bases, leaving 20 bases between them. CDR3-region Arm-PCR and iRepertoire HTBI primers produced the TCR beta libraries. TCRdb independently ran MiXCR on the multiplex PCR reads; one entry per CDR3 protein. The data show hundreds of thousands of distinct CDR3 sequences, about 16% seen once. Sample time point: newly diagnosed GD, antithyroid drugs for less than 3 months. The TCR library used RNA extracted from PBMCs. This clonotype was detected many times. This sample was also put to use in a study of T cells in Graves' hyperthyroidism and ophthalmopathy. That work adds: When the TCR CDR3 underwent first-round RT-PCR, the HTBI primer set was used. Onset of ophthalmopathy came a median around 6.2 months after the model predicted it.

The sample in question was peripheral blood mononuclear cells (PBMCs), obtained at new diagnosis, from a patient treated with antithyroid drugs. The chain recombines TRBV6-2 or TRBV6-3 with TRBJ2-3; tentatively, D is TRBD1 (6 bases). The source is a young woman with Graves disease. CDR3 residues: CASSQHGQSVPDTQYF. Written as DNA, the CDR3 is TGTGCCAGCAGCCAACATGGACAGTCTGTCCCAGATACGCAGTATTTT.